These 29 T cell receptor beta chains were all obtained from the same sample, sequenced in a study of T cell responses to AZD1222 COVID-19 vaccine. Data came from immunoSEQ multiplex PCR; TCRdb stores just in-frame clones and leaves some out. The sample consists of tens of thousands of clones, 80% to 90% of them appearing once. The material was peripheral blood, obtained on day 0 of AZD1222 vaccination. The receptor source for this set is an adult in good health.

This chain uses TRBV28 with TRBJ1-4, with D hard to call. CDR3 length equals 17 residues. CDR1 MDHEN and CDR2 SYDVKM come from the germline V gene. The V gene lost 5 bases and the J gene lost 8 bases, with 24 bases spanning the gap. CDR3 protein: CASSAYPSMGFGEKLFF. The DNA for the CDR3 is TGTGCCAGCAGTGCTTACCCTTCGATGGGGTTCGGGGAAAAACTGTTTTTT.

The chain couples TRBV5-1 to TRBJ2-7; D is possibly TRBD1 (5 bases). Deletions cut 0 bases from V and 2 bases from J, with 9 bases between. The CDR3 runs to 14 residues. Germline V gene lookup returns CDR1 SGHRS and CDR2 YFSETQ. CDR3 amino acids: CASSLGQRTYEQYF. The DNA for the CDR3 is TGCGCCAGCAGCTTGGGACAGCGAACCTACGAGCAGTACTTC.

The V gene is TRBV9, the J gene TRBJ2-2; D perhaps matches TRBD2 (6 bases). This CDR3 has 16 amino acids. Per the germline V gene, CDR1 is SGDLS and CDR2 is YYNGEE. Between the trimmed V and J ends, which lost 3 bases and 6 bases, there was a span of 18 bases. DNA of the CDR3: TGTGCCAGCAGCGGAAACCCTTGGGGGGATCCCGGGGAGCTGTTTTTT. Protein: CASSGNPWGDPGELFF.

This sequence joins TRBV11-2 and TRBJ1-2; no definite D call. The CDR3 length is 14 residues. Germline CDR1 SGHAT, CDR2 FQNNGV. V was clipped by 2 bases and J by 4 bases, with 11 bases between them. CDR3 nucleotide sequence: TGTGCCAGCAGCTTACAGGCGGAGATCTATGGCTACACCTTC. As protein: CASSLQAEIYGYTF.

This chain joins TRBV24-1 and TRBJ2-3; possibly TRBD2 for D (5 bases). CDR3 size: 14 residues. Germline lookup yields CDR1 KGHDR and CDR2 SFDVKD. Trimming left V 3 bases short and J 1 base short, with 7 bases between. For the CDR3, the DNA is TGTGCCACCAGTGATCGGAGGCGCACAGATACGCAGTATTTT. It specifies CATSDRRRTDTQYF.

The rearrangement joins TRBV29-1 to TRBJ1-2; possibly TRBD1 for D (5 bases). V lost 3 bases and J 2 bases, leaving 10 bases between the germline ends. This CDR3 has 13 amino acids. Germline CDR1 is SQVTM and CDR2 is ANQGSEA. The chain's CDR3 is CSVDGRGNYGYTF. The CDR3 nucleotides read TGCAGCGTTGACGGGAGGGGAAACTATGGCTACACCTTC.

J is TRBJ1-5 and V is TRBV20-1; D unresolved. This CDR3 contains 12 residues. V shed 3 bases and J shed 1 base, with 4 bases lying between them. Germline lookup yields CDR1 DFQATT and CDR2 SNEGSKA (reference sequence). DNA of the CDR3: TGCAGTGCTAGTACGAGCAATCAGCCCCAGCATTTT. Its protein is CSASTSNQPQHF.

CDR3: CASSLDPGVDEQFF. DNA for the CDR3: TGTGCCAGCAGCTTAGATCCAGGCGTCGATGAGCAGTTCTTC. The chain is built from TRBV11-2 and TRBJ2-1; unclear D gene. Trimming shortened V by 0 bases and J by 8 bases, and 11 bases separated the two germline ends. This CDR3 region has 14 residues. Germline V gene data show CDR1 as SGHAT and CDR2 as FQNNGV. The full variable domain, completed using reference TRBV11-2 and TRBJ2-1, is EAGVAQSPRYKIIEKRQSVAFWCNPISGHATLYWYQQILGQGPKLLIQFQNNGVVDDSQLPKDRFSAERLKGVDSTLKIQPAKLEDSAVYLCASSLDPGVDEQFFGPGTRLTVL.

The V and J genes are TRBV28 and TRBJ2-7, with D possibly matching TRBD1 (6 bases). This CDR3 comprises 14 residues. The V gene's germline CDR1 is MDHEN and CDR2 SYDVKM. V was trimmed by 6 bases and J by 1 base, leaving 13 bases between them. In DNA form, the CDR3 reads TGTGCCAGCAGGGGGGCAATAAGTTCCTACGAGCAGTACTTC. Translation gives CASRGAISSYEQYF. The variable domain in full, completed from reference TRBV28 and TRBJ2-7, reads DVKVTQSSRYLVKRTGEKVFLECVQDMDHENMFWYRQDPGLGLRLIYFSYDVKMKEKGDIPEGYSVSREKKERFSLILESASTNQTSMYLCASRGAISSYEQYFGPGTRLTVT.

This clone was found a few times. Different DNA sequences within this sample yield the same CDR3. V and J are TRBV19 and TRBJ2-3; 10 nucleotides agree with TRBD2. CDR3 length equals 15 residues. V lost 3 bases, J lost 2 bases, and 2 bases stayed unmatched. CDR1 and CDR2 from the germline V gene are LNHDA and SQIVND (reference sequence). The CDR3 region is CASSISGGFTDTQYF. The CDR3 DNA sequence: TGTGCCAGTAGTATTAGCGGGGGGTTCACAGATACGCAGTATTTT.

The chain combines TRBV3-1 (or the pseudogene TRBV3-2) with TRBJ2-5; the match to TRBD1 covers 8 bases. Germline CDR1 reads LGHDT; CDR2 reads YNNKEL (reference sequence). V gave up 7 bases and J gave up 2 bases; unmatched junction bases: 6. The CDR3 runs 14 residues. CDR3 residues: CASMSTGGQETQYF. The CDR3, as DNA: TGTGCCAGCATGTCAACAGGGGGGCAAGAGACCCAGTACTTC.

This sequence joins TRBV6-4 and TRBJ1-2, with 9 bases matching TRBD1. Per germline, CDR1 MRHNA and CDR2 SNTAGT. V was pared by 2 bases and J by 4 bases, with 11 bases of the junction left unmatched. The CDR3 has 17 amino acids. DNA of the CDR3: TGTGCCAGCAGTGACACAGTCACAGGGGGCAAGGGCTATGGCTACACCTTC. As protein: CASSDTVTGGKGYGYTF.

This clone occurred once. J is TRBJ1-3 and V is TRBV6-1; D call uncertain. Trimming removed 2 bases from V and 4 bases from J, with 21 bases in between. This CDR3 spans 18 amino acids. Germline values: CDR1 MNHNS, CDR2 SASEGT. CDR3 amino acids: CASSELIPRTKQGNTIYF. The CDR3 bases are TGTGCCAGCAGTGAACTCATCCCCCGGACCAAACAGGGAAACACCATATATTTT.

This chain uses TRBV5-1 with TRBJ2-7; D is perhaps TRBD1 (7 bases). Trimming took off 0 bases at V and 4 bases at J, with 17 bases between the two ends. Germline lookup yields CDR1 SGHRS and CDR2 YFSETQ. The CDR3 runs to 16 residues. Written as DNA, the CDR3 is TGCGCCAGCAGCTTGGATCCACTGACAGGGACTTACGAGCAGTACTTC. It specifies CASSLDPLTGTYEQYF.

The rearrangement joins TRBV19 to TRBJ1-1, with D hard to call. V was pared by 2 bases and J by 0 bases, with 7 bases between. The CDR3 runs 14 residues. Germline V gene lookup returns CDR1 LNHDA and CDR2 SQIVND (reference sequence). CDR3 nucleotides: TGTGCCAGTAGTATACCGGGTATGAACACTGAAGCTTTCTTT. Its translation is CASSIPGMNTEAFF.

This CDR3 is CASRNTRTGFYNEQFF. For the CDR3, the DNA is TGTGCCAGCAGGAATACCCGGACGGGTTTCTACAATGAGCAGTTCTTC. This chain connects TRBV6-6 to TRBJ2-1, with D unclear. CDR3 size: 16 residues. V was trimmed by 6 bases and J by 3 bases, leaving 18 bases between them. CDR1 MNHNY and CDR2 SVGAGI come from the germline V gene (reference sequence).

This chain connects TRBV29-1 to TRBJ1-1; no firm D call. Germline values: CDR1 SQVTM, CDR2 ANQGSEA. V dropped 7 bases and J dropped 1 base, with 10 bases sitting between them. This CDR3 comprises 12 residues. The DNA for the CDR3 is TGCAGCGCCGCCCGGGGGAACACTGAAGCTTTCTTT. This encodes CSAARGNTEAFF.

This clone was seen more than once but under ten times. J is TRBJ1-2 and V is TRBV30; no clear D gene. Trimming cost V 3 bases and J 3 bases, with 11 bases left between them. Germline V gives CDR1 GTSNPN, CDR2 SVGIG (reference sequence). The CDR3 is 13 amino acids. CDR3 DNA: TGTGCCTGGAGGGAAGATCTCTACTATGGCTACACCTTC. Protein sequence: CAWREDLYYGYTF.

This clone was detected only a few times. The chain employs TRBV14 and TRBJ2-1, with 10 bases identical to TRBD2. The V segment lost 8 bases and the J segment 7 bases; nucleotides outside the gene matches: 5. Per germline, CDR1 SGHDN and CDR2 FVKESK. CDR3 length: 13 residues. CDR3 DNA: TGTGCCAGCTGTTTAGCGGGGGGAAATGAGCAGTTCTTC. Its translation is CASCLAGGNEQFF.

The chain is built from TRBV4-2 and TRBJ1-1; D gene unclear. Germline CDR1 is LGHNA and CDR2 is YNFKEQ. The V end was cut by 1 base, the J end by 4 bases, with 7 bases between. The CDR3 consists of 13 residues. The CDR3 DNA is TGTGCCAGCAGCCAAGTCTCCCCCACTGAAGCTTTCTTT. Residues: CASSQVSPTEAFF.

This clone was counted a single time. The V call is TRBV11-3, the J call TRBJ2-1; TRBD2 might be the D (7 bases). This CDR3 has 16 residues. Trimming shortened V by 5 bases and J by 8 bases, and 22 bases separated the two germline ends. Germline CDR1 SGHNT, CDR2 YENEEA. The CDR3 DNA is TGTGCCAGCAGCGCCAAACGGGGGGCTAATTTCGATGAGCAGTTCTTC. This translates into CASSAKRGANFDEQFF.

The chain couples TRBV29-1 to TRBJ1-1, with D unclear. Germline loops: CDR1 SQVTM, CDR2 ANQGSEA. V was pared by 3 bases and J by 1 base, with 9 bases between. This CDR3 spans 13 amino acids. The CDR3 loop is CSVDNSPNTEAFF. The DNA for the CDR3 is TGCAGCGTTGACAACAGCCCGAACACTGAAGCTTTCTTT.

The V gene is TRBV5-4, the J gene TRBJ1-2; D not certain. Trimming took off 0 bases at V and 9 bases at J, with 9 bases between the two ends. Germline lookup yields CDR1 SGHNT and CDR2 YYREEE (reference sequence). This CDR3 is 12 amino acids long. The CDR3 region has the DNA TGTGCCAGCAGCTTGGACCAGACCAGCTACACCTTC. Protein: CASSLDQTSYTF.

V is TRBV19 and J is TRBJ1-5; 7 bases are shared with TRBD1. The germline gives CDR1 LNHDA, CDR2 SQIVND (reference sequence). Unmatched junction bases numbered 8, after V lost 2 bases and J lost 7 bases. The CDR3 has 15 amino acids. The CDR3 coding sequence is TGTGCCAGTAGTATATCCCAACAGGGGTGGCAGCCCCAGCATTTT. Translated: CASSISQQGWQPQHF.

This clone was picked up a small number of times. Here the CDR3 reads CAHTGPSYNEQFF. The CDR3 bases are TGTGCCCACACGGGGCCATCCTACAATGAGCAGTTCTTC. This chain uses TRBV30 with TRBJ2-1; tentatively, D is TRBD1 or TRBD2 (5 bases each). V was clipped by 8 bases and J by 1 base, with 12 bases between them. Germline V lookup: CDR1 GTSNPN, CDR2 SVGIG (reference sequence). This CDR3 has 13 amino acids.

This CDR3 reads CASSPLRSGYGYTF. The CDR3 coding sequence is TGTGCCAGCAGCCCTTTACGATCCGGATATGGCTACACCTTC. The V and J genes are TRBV4-2 and TRBJ1-2; D gene unclear. Per germline, CDR1 LGHNA and CDR2 YNFKEQ. This CDR3 contains 14 residues. Trimming shortened V by 4 bases and J by 5 bases, and 14 bases separated the two germline ends.

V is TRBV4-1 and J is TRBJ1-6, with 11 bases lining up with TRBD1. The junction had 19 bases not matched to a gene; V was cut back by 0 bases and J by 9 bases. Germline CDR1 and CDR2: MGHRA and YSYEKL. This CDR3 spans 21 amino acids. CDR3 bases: TGCGCCAGCAGCCAAGATCGGCCCGGGACAGGGGGACCGGCCTTTGTTTCACCCCTCCACTTT. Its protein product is CASSQDRPGTGGPAFVSPLHF.

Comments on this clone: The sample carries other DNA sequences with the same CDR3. The CDR3 region is CSVGTGDDQPQHF. Here the CDR3 DNA reads TGCAGCGTGGGGACAGGGGATGATCAGCCCCAGCATTTT. The chain links TRBV29-1 to TRBJ1-5; 10 bases map to TRBD1. The J segment lost 5 bases and the V segment lost 6 bases, leaving 4 bases of the junction unmatched. The germline CDR1 and CDR2 sequences are SQVTM and ANQGSEA. The CDR3 contains 13 residues. Using reference TRBV29-1 and TRBJ1-5 for the parts outside the CDR3, the full variable domain is SAVISQKPSRDICQRGTSLTIQCQVDSQVTMMFWYRQQPGQSLTLIATANQGSEATYESGFVIDKFPISRPNLTFSTLTVSNMSPEDSSIYLCSVGTGDDQPQHFGDGTRLSIL.

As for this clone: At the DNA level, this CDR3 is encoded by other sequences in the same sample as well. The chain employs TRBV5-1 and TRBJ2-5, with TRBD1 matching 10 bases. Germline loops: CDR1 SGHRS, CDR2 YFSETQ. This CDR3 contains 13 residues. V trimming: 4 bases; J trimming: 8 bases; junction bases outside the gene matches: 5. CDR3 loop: CASSPGTGETQYF. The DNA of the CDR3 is TGCGCCAGCAGCCCGGGGACAGGGGAAACCCAGTACTTC.